What follows is one TCR beta chain and its context. This sample was included in a study of blood T cell repertoires in COVID-19. Study summary: The study drew acute and convalescent COVID-19 samples from the United States, Italy and Spain. The analysed material was cDNA or gDNA that came from T cells, B-cell-depleted T cells, or PBMCs.

Trimming took 7 bases from V and 4 from J; bases not matched to a gene: 10. From germline, CDR1 is SNHLY and CDR2 FYNNEI. The CDR3 is made up of 16 amino acids. How the authors handled the data: Amplification of reference gene primers was used by the study to estimate nucleated cell counts. Generated by immunoSEQ multiplex PCR, the TCRdb table keeps only in-frame clones and is missing some. V and J calls and clone size are as listed in that table; D and trimming were resolved from the DNA. The sample includes over 120,000 clones, more than 75% of them seen just once. This receptor was taken from a man between 50 and 59 years old who had recovered from COVID-19. The material sequenced was peripheral blood. The V and J genes are TRBV2 and TRBJ2-2; 9 nucleotides align to TRBD1. The CDR3 here is CASTPGTGTTTGELFF. The CDR3 region has the DNA TGTGCCAGCACTCCCGGGACAGGGACGACCACCGGGGAGCTGTTTTTT.